The 7 T cell receptor beta chains below all came from one sample that was sequenced in a study of cytomegalovirus exposure and HLA in healthy donors. PCR was performed using 60 Vbeta and 13 Jbeta primers. Using immunoSEQ multiplex PCR, the repertoire was profiled, and TCRdb retains in-frame clones only, with some absent. The sample has about 130,000 clones, about 82% seen once. The sample was PBMCs. The receptors derive from a man aged 30 to 45 in good health and CMV-seronegative.

V usage is TRBV9 and J usage is TRBJ1-5; 8 nucleotides agree with TRBD1. V dropped 9 bases and J dropped 0; count of bases not matched to a gene: 26. Germline-derived CDR1 and CDR2 are SGDLS and YYNGEE. The CDR3 spans 21 residues. DNA of the CDR3: TGTGCCACAGGAATAGTCTCCCGACCCAGGGGGCCGGGTTATAGCAATCAGCCCCAGCATTTT. This encodes CATGIVSRPRGPGYSNQPQHF.

The chain uses TRBV5-6 and TRBJ2-5, with 8 bases matching TRBD1. Trimming removed 4 bases from V and 6 bases from J; junction bases left unmatched: 11. Germline assignment: CDR1 SGHDT and CDR2 YYEEEE. The CDR3 has 15 residues. The CDR3 bases are TGTGCCAGCAGCGTTGCGGACAGGGTCCTGCAGACCCAGTACTTC. The encoded protein is CASSVADRVLQTQYF.

J is TRBJ2-7 and V is TRBV7-3, with 9 nucleotides matching TRBD1. This CDR3 has 14 amino acids. The V and J ends lost 8 bases and 3 bases, in that order; junction bases with no gene match: 8. The germline gives CDR1 SGHTA, CDR2 FQGTGA. The CDR3 spells CASAPGTGLYEQYF. The CDR3 DNA reads TGTGCCAGCGCCCCCGGGACAGGGCTCTACGAGCAGTACTTC.

The chain employs TRBV5-8 and TRBJ1-1; D is undetermined. V dropped 2 bases and J dropped 9 bases, with 17 bases sitting between them. This CDR3 spans 14 amino acids. The germline V gene encodes CDR1 SGHTS and CDR2 YDEGEE. CDR3 in amino acids: CASSFEGSRVQAFF. In nucleotides, the CDR3 is TGTGCCAGCAGCTTCGAGGGATCCAGAGTACAAGCTTTCTTT.

On this clone: One end of the junction fails to match germline, which may point to a read error. The chain couples TRBV7-7 to TRBJ2-3; 8 bases match TRBD1. Germline CDR1 SSHAT, CDR2 FNYEAQ (reference sequence). This CDR3 has 13 amino acids. CDR3: CASSQDRGDTQYF. CDR3 sequence (DNA): TGTGCTAGCAGCCAAGACAGGGGAGATACGCAGTATTTT.

The chain recombines TRBV2 with TRBJ2-7, with D possibly being TRBD2 (5 bases). In germline, CDR1 is SNHLY, CDR2 FYNNEI. The CDR3 spans 11 residues. Deletions cut 6 bases from V and 5 bases from J, with 8 bases between. The CDR3 is CASREVHEQYF. DNA for the CDR3: TGTGCCAGCAGGGAGGTCCACGAGCAGTACTTC. Together with reference TRBV2 and TRBJ2-7, the CDR3 gives the full variable domain: EPEVTQTPSHQVTQMGQEVILRCVPISNHLYFYWYRQILGQKVEFLVSFYNNEISEKSEIFDDQFSVERPDGSNFTLKIRSTKLEDSAMYFCASREVHEQYFGPGTRLTVT.

This chain links TRBV4-1 with TRBJ2-3; 7 nucleotides match TRBD1. The germline V gene has CDR1 MGHRA and CDR2 YSYEKL. The CDR3 sequence is 15 residues long. V was pared by 0 bases and J by 10 bases, with 10 bases of the junction left unmatched. CDR3 bases: TGCGCCAGCAGCCAAGAGACTGGGGCTACAGGGGCGCAGTATTTT. It yields the protein CASSQETGATGAQYF.